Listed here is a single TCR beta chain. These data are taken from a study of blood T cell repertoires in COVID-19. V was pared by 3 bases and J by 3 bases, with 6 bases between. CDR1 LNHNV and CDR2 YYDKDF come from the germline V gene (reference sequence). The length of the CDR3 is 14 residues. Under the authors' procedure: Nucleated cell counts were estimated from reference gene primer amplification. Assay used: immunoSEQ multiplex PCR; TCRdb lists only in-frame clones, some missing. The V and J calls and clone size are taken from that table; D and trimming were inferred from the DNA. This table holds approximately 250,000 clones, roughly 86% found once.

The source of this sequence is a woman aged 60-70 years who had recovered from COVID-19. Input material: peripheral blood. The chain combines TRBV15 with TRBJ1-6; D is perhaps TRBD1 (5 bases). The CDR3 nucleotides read TGTGCCACCAGCAGGGACATCTATAATTCACCCCTCCACTTT. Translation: CATSRDIYNSPLHF.